A single sample gave rise to the 26 T cell receptor beta chains below, sequenced in a study of T cells in Graves' hyperthyroidism and ophthalmopathy. Amplified TCR beta CDR3 regions derived from RNA transcripts. When the TCR CDR3 underwent first-round RT-PCR, the HTBI primer set was used. From the multiplex PCR reads, TCRdb called clonotypes with MiXCR, one entry per CDR3 protein. The profile shows approximately 530,000 distinct CDR3 sequences, over 15% of them singletons. Source material: blood. The receptors derive from a young woman with Graves' hyperthyroidism.

This clonotype was found a few times. The chain combines TRBV19 with TRBJ1-5; perhaps TRBD1 as D (6 bases). CDR3 length: 13 residues. Trimming stripped 9 bases from V and 4 bases from J, with 13 bases between. Germline CDR1 is LNHDA and CDR2 is SQIVND (reference sequence). CDR3 sequence (DNA): TGTGCCAGCCGAGGGGGGGCGAATCAGCCCCAGCATTTT. Protein sequence: CASRGGANQPQHF. Using reference TRBV19 and TRBJ1-5 for the parts outside the CDR3, the full variable domain is DGGITQSPKYLFRKEGQNVTLSCEQNLNHDAMYWYRQDPGQGLRLIYYSQIVNDFQKGDIAEGYSVSREKKESFPLTVTSAQKNPTAFYLCASRGGANQPQHFGDGTRLSIL.

This clonotype has ten or more counts. The chain employs TRBV2 and TRBJ2-3, with TRBD2 identical over 12 bases. The ends lost 8 bases at V and 5 bases at J; junction bases unmatched: 23. The length of the CDR3 is 20 residues. Germline CDR1 reads SNHLY; CDR2 reads FYNNEI. The CDR3 here is CASAGPSGRARIPKEDTQYF. The CDR3 DNA reads TGTGCCAGCGCTGGTCCTAGCGGGAGGGCCAGGATCCCGAAGGAAGATACGCAGTATTTT.

The rearrangement joins TRBV7-2 to TRBJ1-2; D gene uncertain. The CDR3 spans 14 residues. Trimming shortened V by 4 bases and J by 4 bases, and 13 bases separated the two germline ends. Germline values: CDR1 SGHTA, CDR2 FQGNSA. The CDR3 DNA sequence: TGTGCCAGCAGCTACGACTCGGGAGCCTATGGCTACACCTTC. Amino acids: CASSYDSGAYGYTF.

In this sample, this clonotype turned up many times. The genes are TRBV6-2 or TRBV6-3 and TRBJ2-5; 11 nucleotides agree with TRBD2. This CDR3 contains 14 residues. Per germline, CDR1 MNHEY and CDR2 SVGEGT. With V trimmed by 6 bases and J by 5 bases, 5 bases remained unmatched. The CDR3 reads CASSNSGRAETQYF. The CDR3 nucleotides read TGTGCCAGCAGCAATAGCGGGAGGGCGGAGACCCAGTACTTC.

The table lists this clonotype with many counts. This chain links TRBV6-1 with TRBJ2-7, with 8 bases lining up with TRBD2. Trimming removed 8 bases from V and 1 base from J; junction bases left unmatched: 10. The CDR3 runs 15 residues. Germline V CDR1 and CDR2: MNHNS, SASEGT. The CDR3 sequence is CASGGSGGDSYEQYF. CDR3 coding DNA: TGTGCCAGCGGAGGCAGCGGGGGAGATTCCTACGAGCAGTACTTC.

This clonotype was found a few times. The gene calls are TRBV6-4 and TRBJ1-2; the D gene is possibly TRBD1 (5 bases). This CDR3 comprises 14 residues. CDR1 and CDR2 (germline): MRHNA, SNTAGT. Trimming left V 6 bases short and J 3 bases short, with 14 bases between. In nucleotides, the CDR3 is TGTGCCAGCAGCCTCAGGGCCGGGGACTATGGCTACACCTTC. Amino acids: CASSLRAGDYGYTF.

The chain combines TRBV12-3 or TRBV12-4 with TRBJ2-7; TRBD1 matches 10 bases. The V gene end was trimmed by 1 base and the J gene end by 9 bases; junction bases not matched to a gene: 15. The CDR3 has 17 amino acids. The CDR3 nucleotides read TGTGCCAGCAGTTTAGGGGGGGGTTGGGACAGGGGCTGGGGGCAGTACTTC. Protein product: CASSLGGGWDRGWGQYF.

In the case of this clonotype: A much larger clone lies one base from this, so it may be a read error. The rearrangement joins TRBV2 to TRBJ1-3; unclear D gene. The length of the CDR3 is 14 residues. CDR1 is SNHLY and CDR2 is FYNNEI in the germline V gene. This CDR3 reads CASSARGSGNTVYF. CDR3 coding DNA: TGTGCCAGCAGTGCCCGGGGATCTGGAAACACCGTATATTTT.

Only a few counts were recorded for this clonotype. V and J are TRBV28 and TRBJ2-7; 9 nucleotides align to TRBD1. The junction had 8 bases not matched to a gene; V was cut back by 10 bases and J by 4 bases. CDR3 size: 13 residues. Germline CDR1 reads MDHEN; CDR2 reads SYDVKM. CDR3 coding DNA: TGTGCCACGCGTAGACAGGGGGGGTACGAGCAGTACTTC. The encoded protein is CATRRQGGYEQYF.

This chain joins TRBV19 and TRBJ2-7; D is unresolved. The V end lost 1 base, the J end lost 2 bases, and 6 bases lay between the germline ends. This CDR3 has 13 residues. Germline values: CDR1 LNHDA, CDR2 SQIVND (reference sequence). CDR3 region: CASSIAGTYEQYF. In DNA, the CDR3 is TGTGCCAGTAGTATAGCTGGGACCTACGAGCAGTACTTC.

This clonotype came up many times. V is TRBV20-1 and J is TRBJ2-7, with a weak D call TRBD2 (5 bases). Trimming pared 5 bases from V and 0 bases from J, leaving 17 bases between. The germline V gene has CDR1 DFQATT and CDR2 SNEGSKA (reference sequence). The CDR3 consists of 15 residues. This CDR3 is CSAHRRELASYEQYF. CDR3 nucleotide sequence: TGCAGTGCTCACAGAAGAGAGCTAGCCTCCTACGAGCAGTACTTC.

The chain uses TRBV5-1 and TRBJ2-1, with TRBD2 matching over 10 bases. Looked up from germline, CDR1 is SGHRS and CDR2 is YFSETQ. The CDR3 is 13 amino acids. Germline trimming cut 4 bases from V and 8 bases from J; bases unmatched to any gene: 3. In nucleotides, the CDR3 is TGCGCCAGCAGCCCTGGGACTAGCGATGAGCAGTTCTTC. Protein: CASSPGTSDEQFF.

This clonotype was counted only a few times. A much larger clonotype is one base distant, so this may be a read error. The gene calls are TRBV20-1 and TRBJ1-2; unclear D gene. V was pared by 6 bases and J by 2 bases, with 7 bases between. CDR1 and CDR2 (germline): DFQATT, SNEGSKA (reference sequence). The CDR3 loop spans 11 amino acids. The CDR3 protein is CSAKGNYGYTF. In DNA, the CDR3 is TGCAGTGCCAAGGGCAACTATGGCTACACCTTC.

The sample holds a few counts of this clonotype. The V gene is TRBV20-1, the J gene TRBJ2-1, with D possibly called TRBD1 or TRBD2 (5 bases each). Germline values: CDR1 DFQATT, CDR2 SNEGSKA (reference sequence). The CDR3 totals 14 residues. The V gene lost 3 bases and the J gene lost 6 bases, with 15 bases spanning the gap. CDR3: CSARPGTLSNEQFF. The CDR3 DNA is TGCAGTGCTAGGCCCGGGACCCTCTCCAATGAGCAGTTCTTC.

This clonotype was counted many times. This chain uses TRBV28 with TRBJ2-7; TRBD1 aligns across 12 bases. Trimming removed 3 bases from V and 4 bases from J; junction bases left unmatched: 4. The CDR3 spans 15 residues. Germline assignment: CDR1 MDHEN and CDR2 SYDVKM. CDR3 nucleotides: TGTGCCAGCAGTTTGGGACAGGGGGCGTATTACGAGCAGTACTTC. It yields the protein CASSLGQGAYYEQYF.

There are many counts of this clonotype. This chain joins TRBV13 and TRBJ1-1; no firm D call. The ends were cut back, 5 bases at V and 0 bases at J, with 10 bases in the middle. In germline, CDR1 is PRHDT, CDR2 FYEKMQ (reference sequence). This CDR3 comprises 14 residues. The CDR3: CASSGRTVNTEAFF. Here the CDR3 DNA reads TGTGCCAGCAGCGGAAGGACGGTGAACACTGAAGCTTTCTTT.

This clonotype showed up many times. The CDR3 DNA reads as TGTGCCAGCAGTGCCCGCACCGCTGGCCACGAGCAGTACTTC. Its translation is CASSARTAGHEQYF. This sequence joins TRBV2 and TRBJ2-7; no clear D gene. The CDR3 totals 14 residues. Trimming stripped 4 bases from V and 5 bases from J, with 15 bases between. In germline, CDR1 is SNHLY, CDR2 FYNNEI.

This clonotype has at least ten counts. The chain recombines TRBV2 with TRBJ1-3; TRBD1 might be the D (6 bases). The CDR3 contains 14 residues. Germline loops: CDR1 SNHLY, CDR2 FYNNEI. Trimming removed 4 bases from V and 2 bases from J, with 9 bases in between. The CDR3 spells CASSGTGTGNTIYF. The CDR3 DNA follows: TGTGCCAGCAGTGGAACAGGGACTGGAAACACCATATATTTT. The whole variable domain, filled in from reference TRBV2 and TRBJ1-3, reads EPEVTQTPSHQVTQMGQEVILRCVPISNHLYFYWYRQILGQKVEFLVSFYNNEISEKSEIFDDQFSVERPDGSNFTLKIRSTKLEDSAMYFCASSGTGTGNTIYFGEGSWLTVV.

This clonotype was counted between two and nine times. The rearrangement links TRBV12-3 or TRBV12-4 to TRBJ2-2, with D tentatively TRBD2 (6 bases). Trimming cost V 5 bases and J 1 base, with 8 bases left between them. The CDR3 runs to 14 residues. Here the CDR3 DNA reads TGTGCCAGCAGTGCCGGGGGGAACACCGGGGAGCTGTTTTTT. Translated: CASSAGGNTGELFF.

The genes are TRBV9 and TRBJ2-1; D gene unclear. The CDR3 runs 12 residues. Germline lookup yields CDR1 SGDLS and CDR2 YYNGEE. Trimming took 4 bases from V and 8 from J, leaving 10 bases between them. The CDR3 DNA follows: TGTGCCAGCAGCCCCCGTTTGGATGAGCAGTTCTTC. It encodes CASSPRLDEQFF. The variable domain in full, with the rest retrieved from reference TRBV9 and TRBJ2-1, is DSGVTQTPKHLITATGQRVTLRCSPRSGDLSVYWYQQSLDQGLQFLIQYYNGEERAKGNILERFSAQQFPDLHSELNLSSLELGDSALYFCASSPRLDEQFFGPGTRLTVL.

This clonotype was recorded many times. The rearrangement links TRBV27 to TRBJ1-1, with a weak D call TRBD1 (5 bases). The V gene's germline CDR1 is MNHEY and CDR2 SMNVEV (reference sequence). The CDR3 spans 12 residues. Trimming cost V 5 bases and J 2 bases, with 6 bases left between them. CDR3 DNA: TGTGCCAGCAGTGGGGCAAACACTGAAGCTTTCTTT. This codes for CASSGANTEAFF.

The rearrangement links TRBV20-1 to TRBJ1-5; TRBD1 matches 7 bases. The CDR3 totals 14 residues. CDR1 and CDR2 from the germline V gene are DFQATT and SNEGSKA (reference sequence). Trimming cost V 4 bases and J 5 bases; bases outside gene matches: 8. Here the CDR3 reads CSATTQGPYQPQHF. The DNA for the CDR3 is TGCAGTGCTACTACACAGGGGCCGTATCAGCCCCAGCATTTT.

The V and J genes are TRBV6-4 and TRBJ1-2; 10 bases align to TRBD1. The V gene's germline CDR1 is MRHNA and CDR2 SNTAGT. Trimming at V came to 3 bases and at J to 8 bases, leaving 9 bases not matched to a gene. The CDR3 spans 15 residues. The CDR3 here is CASSETGTGEGGYTF. The DNA for the CDR3 is TGTGCCAGCAGTGAGACCGGGACAGGGGAAGGAGGCTACACCTTC.

The CDR3 nucleotides are TGTGCCAGCAGTGGGCGGGGACTAGCGGCCTACAATGAGCAGTTCTTC. Protein product: CASSGRGLAAYNEQFF. V and J are TRBV6-2 or TRBV6-3 and TRBJ2-1; 11 bases are shared with TRBD2. V trimming: 5 bases; J trimming: 2 bases; junction bases outside the gene matches: 5. CDR1 MNHEY and CDR2 SVGEGT come from the germline V gene. The CDR3 is made up of 16 amino acids.

The chain is built from TRBV20-1 and TRBJ2-4; 9 positions match TRBD2. The CDR3 sequence is 16 residues long. CDR1 and CDR2 (germline): DFQATT, SNEGSKA (reference sequence). V lost 8 bases and J lost 1; bases outside the gene matches: 12. The CDR3 DNA sequence: TGCAGTTCCCCTGGGTCCAGCGGGGGGGCCAAAAACATTCAGTACTTC. It translates to CSSPGSSGGAKNIQYF.

This clonotype was recorded at least ten times. The gene calls are TRBV7-9 and TRBJ2-3; 8 bases fit TRBD2. The CDR3 runs 15 residues. J gave up 3 bases and V 5 bases, and 7 bases lay outside the gene matches. The germline CDR1 and CDR2 sequences are SEHNR and FQNEAQ (reference sequence). The chain's CDR3 is CASSKGLAGTDTQYF. Here the CDR3 DNA reads TGTGCCAGCAGCAAGGGGTTAGCGGGGACAGATACGCAGTATTTT.